Listed here is a single T cell receptor beta chain. What it binds is unknown. The CDR3 consists of 15 residues. After removal of 8 bases from V and 2 bases from J, the junction contained 7 bases not matched to a gene. Germline V CDR1 and CDR2: MNHEY, SVGAGI. Some clones are missing from TCRdb's copy, which holds only in-frame ones; the method was immunoSEQ multiplex PCR. Found here are about 35,000 clones, about 84% of them singletons; the top ten hold roughly 18%. The data belong to a study of OX40 agonist ivuxolimab in advanced cancers. The study, taken as a whole, reports: Clonal expansion among partial responders at 0.1-3.0 mg/kg ranked near the lowest.

Sample: CD4+ or CD8+ T cells sorted from blood, taken in a trial of the OX40 agonist ivuxolimab. This TCR derives from an adult with an advanced solid tumor such as melanoma, head and neck, liver or kidney cancer. The chain couples TRBV6-5 to TRBJ2-3, with 10 bases identical to TRBD2. The CDR3 here is CASAVLAGNTDTQYF. The CDR3, as DNA: TGTGCCAGCGCTGTACTAGCGGGGAACACAGATACGCAGTATTTT.